The 26 T cell receptor beta chains below all came from one sample that was sequenced in a study of T cells after yellow fever vaccination. TCRdb re-called the 5' RACE reads through MiXCR, storing one row per CDR3 protein. The table records some 290,000 distinct CDR3 sequences, roughly a tenth of them present only once. The material sequenced was CD4+ T cells sorted from PBMCs, taken 45 days after the yellow fever booster vaccination. The receptors originated from a man in his late teens or twenties who received the YFV17D yellow fever vaccine.

This clonotype was found a few times. This chain uses TRBV5-6 with TRBJ2-2; D not certain. Germline CDR1 reads SGHDT; CDR2 reads YYEEEE. The CDR3 covers 12 residues. Trimming shortened V by 4 bases and J by 7 bases, and 8 bases separated the two germline ends. CDR3 nucleotides: TGTGCCAGCAGCGATCCCATCGGGGAGCTGTTTTTT. Its protein is CASSDPIGELFF. Looking up the rest from reference TRBV5-6 and TRBJ2-2 gives the full variable domain: DAGVTQSPTHLIKTRGQQVTLRCSPKSGHDTVSWYQQALGQGPQFIFQYYEEEERQRGNFPDRFSGHQFPNYSSELNVNALLLGDSALYLCASSDPIGELFFGEGSRLTVL.

The chain has TRBV7-3 and TRBJ2-5; D possibly matches TRBD1 or TRBD2 (5 bases each). The germline gives CDR1 SGHTA, CDR2 FQGTGA. This CDR3 is 15 amino acids long. Trimming shortened V by 5 bases and J by 5 bases, and 18 bases separated the two germline ends. The CDR3 DNA follows: TGTGCCAGCAGCCGAGGGGCGAATAACCGTGAGACCCAGTACTTC. This codes for CASSRGANNRETQYF.

The V call is TRBV18, the J call TRBJ2-7; possibly TRBD1 for D (5 bases). Trimming shortened V by 0 bases and J by 0 bases, and 9 bases separated the two germline ends. This CDR3 comprises 15 residues. Per the germline V gene, CDR1 is KGHSH and CDR2 is LQKENI. In nucleotides, the CDR3 is TGTGCCAGCTCACCACCCGGACACAGCTCCTACGAGCAGTACTTC. It translates to CASSPPGHSSYEQYF.

This clonotype showed up just a few times. V and J are TRBV2 and TRBJ2-5; tentative D call: TRBD2 (6 bases). Between the trimmed V and J ends, which lost 6 bases and 5 bases, there was a span of 13 bases. CDR1 SNHLY and CDR2 FYNNEI come from the germline V gene. This CDR3 is 13 amino acids long. The CDR3 protein is CASSAREVETQYF. In DNA form, the CDR3 reads TGTGCCAGCAGCGCTAGGGAGGTGGAGACCCAGTACTTC.

The rearrangement links TRBV5-1 to TRBJ2-7; TRBD2 aligns across 7 bases. Germline trimming cut 1 base from V and 4 bases from J; bases unmatched to any gene: 5. In germline, CDR1 is SGHRS, CDR2 YFSETQ. This CDR3 contains 14 residues. In DNA, the CDR3 is TGCGCCAGCAGCTTGCTGGGAGGGTGGTACGAGCAGTACTTC. It translates to CASSLLGGWYEQYF.

For the CDR3, the DNA is TGTGCCAGCAGCTTAGGAAGCGGGGGCTTTTATGGCTACACCTTC. Its protein product is CASSLGSGGFYGYTF. The chain combines TRBV7-9 with TRBJ1-2; D perhaps matches TRBD1 (6 bases). The germline V gene has CDR1 SEHNR and CDR2 FQNEAQ (reference sequence). V was shortened by 1 base and J by 5 bases, with 14 bases between the two germline ends. The CDR3 totals 15 residues.

The V call is TRBV4-2, the J call TRBJ1-5; the D is unclear. The CDR3 runs to 14 residues. Germline lookup yields CDR1 LGHNA and CDR2 YNFKEQ. V gave up 2 bases and J gave up 1 base, with 6 bases separating them. The CDR3 loop is CASSQIGSNQPQHF. The CDR3 DNA is TGTGCCAGCAGCCAAATCGGGAGCAATCAGCCCCAGCATTTT.

This clonotype was seen a handful of times. The chain links TRBV28 to TRBJ2-2; a weak D match, TRBD2 (7 bases). Between the trimmed V and J ends, which lost 3 bases and 6 bases, there was a span of 11 bases. In germline, CDR1 is MDHEN, CDR2 SYDVKM. The CDR3 is 14 amino acids. The CDR3 reads CASSFGGAPGELFF. For the CDR3, the DNA is TGTGCCAGCAGTTTTGGGGGGGCCCCCGGGGAGCTGTTTTTT.

The chain couples TRBV30 to TRBJ2-3; TRBD1 or TRBD2 may be the D gene (5 bases each). Per germline, CDR1 GTSNPN and CDR2 SVGIG (reference sequence). The V end was cut by 4 bases, the J end by 2 bases, with 16 bases between. The CDR3 consists of 15 residues. The CDR3 region is CAWTAGAGVTDTQYF. CDR3 DNA sequence: TGTGCCTGGACCGCCGGGGCGGGTGTCACAGATACGCAGTATTTT.

The chain employs TRBV12-3 or TRBV12-4 and TRBJ2-2, with TRBD2 identical over 8 bases. With V trimmed by 8 bases and J by 6 bases, 5 bases remained unmatched. The CDR3 spans 13 residues. The CDR3 coding sequence is TGTGCCAGCGGGGGACTAGGGGCCGGGGAGCTGTTTTTT. Its translation is CASGGLGAGELFF.

The chain combines TRBV6-2 or TRBV6-3 with TRBJ1-2; D is ambiguous. Trimming cost V 4 bases and J 5 bases, with 8 bases left between them. Germline CDR1 MNHEY, CDR2 SVGEGT. This CDR3 contains 12 residues. For the CDR3, the DNA is TGTGCCAGCAGTTGGTCTACTTATGGCTACACCTTC. This sequence encodes CASSWSTYGYTF.

The chain uses TRBV28 and TRBJ1-6; 8 bases fit TRBD1. The CDR3 covers 16 residues. V was clipped by 5 bases and J by 0 bases; unmatched bases: 3. Germline V gene lookup returns CDR1 MDHEN and CDR2 SYDVKM. The CDR3 DNA follows: TGTGCCAGCAGTCGACAGGGGAGCTCCTATAATTCACCCCTCCACTTT. Amino acids: CASSRQGSSYNSPLHF.

The chain has TRBV20-1 and TRBJ2-7; D gene unclear. Trimming left V 3 bases short and J 3 bases short, with 6 bases between. This CDR3 is built from 11 residues. Germline CDR1 and CDR2: DFQATT and SNEGSKA (reference sequence). In nucleotides, the CDR3 is TGCAGTGCTAGGGCTAGCTACGAGCAGTACTTC. Translated, it gives CSARASYEQYF.

The chain is built from TRBV6-1 and TRBJ2-5, with 7 bases fitting TRBD2. The CDR3 contains 13 residues. Unmatched junction bases numbered 3, after V lost 5 bases and J lost 3 bases. The germline CDR1 and CDR2 sequences are MNHNS and SASEGT. The CDR3 bases are TGTGCCAGCAGTAGCGGGGTCGAAGAGACCCAGTACTTC. This sequence encodes CASSSGVEETQYF.

This clonotype came up a few times. This chain links TRBV15 with TRBJ2-1; D is perhaps TRBD1 (5 bases). CDR1 and CDR2 from the germline V gene are LNHNV and YYDKDF (reference sequence). This CDR3 is 16 amino acids long. Trimming pared 5 bases from V and 0 bases from J, leaving 14 bases between. The CDR3 protein is CATSPWGGSSYNEQFF. In DNA form, the CDR3 reads TGTGCCACCAGCCCCTGGGGCGGTAGCTCCTACAATGAGCAGTTCTTC.

The chain is built from TRBV20-1 and TRBJ2-3; D is possibly TRBD1 (7 bases). CDR1 is DFQATT and CDR2 is SNEGSKA in the germline V gene (reference sequence). The V and J ends lost 7 bases and 4 bases respectively, with 12 bases between them. The CDR3 covers 12 residues. CDR3 sequence (DNA): TGCAGTGGTTGGAGGGGGCCAGATACGCAGTATTTT. This translates into CSGWRGPDTQYF.

This clonotype was detected ten times or more. V usage is TRBV6-1 and J usage is TRBJ1-4; no clear D. This CDR3 is 14 amino acids long. V lost 1 base to trimming and J lost 2 bases, with 5 bases between them. Germline V gene data show CDR1 as MNHNS and CDR2 as SASEGT. CDR3 amino acids: CASSEGLTNEKLFF. The CDR3 region has the DNA TGTGCCAGCAGTGAAGGGTTGACTAATGAAAAACTGTTTTTT.

CDR3 sequence (DNA): TGTGCCAGCTCACCATCCTGGGACAGGTCAGATACGCAGTATTTT. It codes for CASSPSWDRSDTQYF. This chain joins TRBV18 and TRBJ2-3, with 8 bases identical to TRBD1. V lost 2 bases and J lost 4; bases outside the gene matches: 5. Germline V lookup: CDR1 KGHSH, CDR2 LQKENI. The CDR3 extends over 15 amino acids.

The rearrangement links TRBV4-3 to TRBJ1-1; 7 bases align to TRBD1. J gave up 10 bases and V 0 bases, and 8 bases lay outside the gene matches. Germline CDR1 is LGHNA and CDR2 is YSLEER. The CDR3 sequence is 14 residues long. CDR3 sequence (DNA): TGCGCCAGCAGCCAAGAGACGAAGGGGGCAGGAGCTTTCTTT. Translation: CASSQETKGAGAFF.

J is TRBJ1-1 and V is TRBV19; D unclear. The CDR3 extends over 13 amino acids. CDR1 is LNHDA and CDR2 is SQIVND in the germline V gene (reference sequence). V lost 5 bases and J 1 base, leaving 8 bases between the germline ends. The CDR3 nucleotides read TGTGCCAGTAGTCACCAACAGAACACTGAAGCTTTCTTT. As protein: CASSHQQNTEAFF.

This clonotype has only a few counts. V and J are TRBV12-3 or TRBV12-4 and TRBJ1-2; D is uncertain. V dropped 2 bases and J dropped 7 bases, with 14 bases sitting between them. This CDR3 is 14 amino acids long. This CDR3 reads CASSLSRPGPGYTF. The CDR3 nucleotides read TGTGCCAGCAGTTTATCGCGCCCTGGGCCTGGCTACACCTTC.

The genes are TRBV27 and TRBJ2-6, with D unresolved. The CDR3 runs to 14 residues. Trimming removed 5 bases at V and 0 bases at J, with 5 bases between. The germline V gene encodes CDR1 MNHEY and CDR2 SMNVEV (reference sequence). The CDR3 region has the DNA TGTGCCAGCAGTCCCCTCTCTGGGGCCAACGTCCTGACTTTC. The encoded protein is CASSPLSGANVLTF.

This clonotype was counted a few times. The V gene is TRBV5-1, the J gene TRBJ2-3, with TRBD2 matching over 7 bases. CDR1 and CDR2 (germline): SGHRS, YFSETQ. The J segment lost 6 bases and the V segment lost 0 bases, leaving 13 bases of the junction unmatched. This CDR3 comprises 17 residues. The CDR3 nucleotides read TGCGCCAGCAGCTTGGTGACGGGCGGGAGCGGGTTGGATACGCAGTATTTT. Its translation: CASSLVTGGSGLDTQYF.

This clonotype was seen a handful of times. The chain has TRBV5-1 and TRBJ1-3; TRBD1 agrees at 8 bases. Germline lookup yields CDR1 SGHRS and CDR2 YFSETQ. The CDR3 runs 16 residues. V lost 3 bases, J lost 0 bases, and 5 bases stayed unmatched. The CDR3 DNA sequence: TGCGCCAGCAGCTCCGGGACAGGCCACTCTGGAAACACCATATATTTT. It codes for CASSSGTGHSGNTIYF.

There are many counts of this clonotype. CDR3 loop: CASSPTGAPMKTQYF. CDR3 DNA: TGTGCCAGCAGCCCTACTGGCGCACCCATGAAGACCCAGTACTTC. J is TRBJ2-5 and V is TRBV7-2, with no clear D. Per the germline V gene, CDR1 is SGHTA and CDR2 is FQGNSA. Trimming removed 5 bases at V and 6 bases at J, with 19 bases between. The CDR3 contains 15 residues.

In nucleotides, the CDR3 is TGTGCCAGTCGCCCGAGTCCCAATCAGCCCCAGCATTTT. Its protein product is CASRPSPNQPQHF. V gene TRBV18 combines with J gene TRBJ1-5; no clear D gene. Trimming pared 9 bases from V and 3 bases from J, leaving 12 bases between. CDR3 size: 13 residues. CDR1 KGHSH and CDR2 LQKENI come from the germline V gene.